These 19 T cell receptor beta chains were sequenced from one sample in a study of T cell clonotyping in hematopoietic cell transplantation. TCRdb's copy holds only in-frame clones and misses some; the assay was immunoSEQ multiplex PCR. The sample contains several thousand clones, 70% to 80% of which appear only once. This sample comprised peripheral blood mononuclear cells, obtained 100 days after allogeneic stem cell transplant. The receptor source for this set is a male patient aged 60 to 75 who had an allogeneic stem cell transplant, so T cells may come from the graft donor. Some clones in this sample may be carry-over from other donors' samples.

V and J are TRBV6-5 and TRBJ1-5; D is ambiguous. CDR1 and CDR2 from the germline V gene are MNHEY and SVGAGI. The CDR3 consists of 13 residues. The V end lost 5 bases, the J end lost 2 bases, and 7 bases lay between the germline ends. As DNA, the CDR3 is TGTGCCAGCAGTCCGCTCGGCAATCAGCCCCAGCATTTT. Translation: CASSPLGNQPQHF.

The chain links TRBV6-1 to TRBJ2-5; no definite D call. There are 12 residues in the CDR3. CDR1 and CDR2 (germline): MNHNS, SASEGT. Trimming cost V 1 base and J 5 bases, with 5 bases left between them. CDR3 nucleotide sequence: TGTGCCAGCAGTGAAGGTGGGGAGACCCAGTACTTC. Amino acid sequence: CASSEGGETQYF.

V gene TRBV4-1 combines with J gene TRBJ2-3; 9 bases map to TRBD1. Losses at the gene ends were 5 bases for V and 4 bases for J; bases not matched to a gene: 10. The length of the CDR3 is 16 residues. Germline CDR1 is MGHRA and CDR2 is YSYEKL. The CDR3 DNA reads as TGCGCCAGCAGCAAACTGGGACAGGGTAGGGCAGATACGCAGTATTTT. Its protein is CASSKLGQGRADTQYF.

The J gene is TRBJ2-1, the V gene TRBV28; no definite D call. Per the germline V gene, CDR1 is MDHEN and CDR2 is SYDVKM. The CDR3 spans 14 residues. The V end lost 5 bases, the J end lost 2 bases, and 10 bases lay between the germline ends. The CDR3 loop is CASSPSPTYNEQFF. CDR3 nucleotide sequence: TGTGCCAGCAGTCCTTCGCCCACCTACAATGAGCAGTTCTTC. The complete variable domain, with remaining parts taken from reference TRBV28 and TRBJ2-1, reads DVKVTQSSRYLVKRTGEKVFLECVQDMDHENMFWYRQDPGLGLRLIYFSYDVKMKEKGDIPEGYSVSREKKERFSLILESASTNQTSMYLCASSPSPTYNEQFFGPGTRLTVL.

The chain combines TRBV11-2 with TRBJ1-1, with a weak D call TRBD1 (6 bases). The CDR3 runs 15 residues. Germline loops: CDR1 SGHAT, CDR2 FQNNGV. Trimming pared 4 bases from V and 11 bases from J, leaving 23 bases between. As DNA, the CDR3 is TGTGCCAGCAGCTCATTACGCGGGGGGCTGGTACGGGCTTTCTTT. Protein product: CASSSLRGGLVRAFF.

The chain recombines TRBV30 with TRBJ2-7; 7 bases align to TRBD2. Trimming took 3 bases from V and 0 from J; bases not matched to a gene: 8. The CDR3 consists of 15 residues. From germline, CDR1 is GTSNPN and CDR2 SVGIG (reference sequence). Here the CDR3 reads CAWRVAGASSYEQYF. Here the CDR3 DNA reads TGTGCCTGGAGGGTGGCGGGAGCAAGCTCCTACGAGCAGTACTTC. The whole variable domain, remainder taken from reference TRBV30 and TRBJ2-7, is SQTIHQWPATLVQPVGSPLSLECTVEGTSNPNLYWYRQAAGRGLQLLFYSVGIGQISSEVPQNLSASRPQDRQFILSSKKLLLSDSGFYLCAWRVAGASSYEQYFGPGTRLTVT.

This rearrangement joins TRBV28 to TRBJ2-5, with D possibly matching TRBD2 (5 bases). The CDR3 loop spans 12 amino acids. The V gene's germline CDR1 is MDHEN and CDR2 SYDVKM. V lost 8 bases to trimming and J lost 2 bases, with 9 bases between them. Written as DNA, the CDR3 is TGTGCCAGCCTCCGGGATCAAGAGACCCAGTACTTC. As protein: CASLRDQETQYF.

The table lists this clone with a few counts. V and J are TRBV28 and TRBJ2-4, with 7 bases lining up with TRBD1. Germline V CDR1 and CDR2: MDHEN, SYDVKM. Germline trimming cut 5 bases from V and 8 bases from J; bases unmatched to any gene: 9. The CDR3 is 14 amino acids. In nucleotides, the CDR3 is TGTGCCAGCAGTCCATCCGGGACAGCGGACATTCAGTACTTC. Translated: CASSPSGTADIQYF.

The chain is built from TRBV9 and TRBJ1-1; 8 nucleotides match TRBD1. The length of the CDR3 is 15 residues. The germline gives CDR1 SGDLS, CDR2 YYNGEE. V shed 0 bases and J 1 base; nucleotides not matched to a gene: 2. CDR3 nucleotide sequence: TGTGCCAGCAGCGTAGGGACAGGGTCGAACACTGAAGCTTTCTTT. This codes for CASSVGTGSNTEAFF. The variable domain in full, with the rest retrieved from reference TRBV9 and TRBJ1-1, is DSGVTQTPKHLITATGQRVTLRCSPRSGDLSVYWYQQSLDQGLQFLIQYYNGEERAKGNILERFSAQQFPDLHSELNLSSLELGDSALYFCASSVGTGSNTEAFFGQGTRLTVV.

The J gene is TRBJ2-3, the V gene TRBV5-1; no clear D. Germline-derived CDR1 and CDR2 are SGHRS and YFSETQ. Trimming removed 3 bases at V and 4 bases at J, with 9 bases between. The CDR3 consists of 13 residues. The CDR3 here is CASSSEFADTQYF. DNA for the CDR3: TGCGCCAGCAGCTCAGAATTCGCAGATACGCAGTATTTT.

V is TRBV14 and J is TRBJ2-1; a weak D match, TRBD2 (5 bases). Germline CDR1 and CDR2: SGHDN and FVKESK. CDR3 size: 13 residues. V was shortened by 4 bases and J by 5 bases, with 9 bases between the two germline ends. CDR3 residues: CASSLLVNNEQFF. The CDR3 DNA reads as TGTGCCAGCAGCCTACTAGTTAACAATGAGCAGTTCTTC.

In the case of this clone: One end of the junction fails to match germline, which may point to a read error. The V call is TRBV6-6, the J call TRBJ1-5, with a weak D call TRBD1 (6 bases). This CDR3 comprises 16 residues. CDR1 is MNHNY, CDR2 SVGAGI, per germline (reference sequence). In DNA, the CDR3 is TGTGCCAGCATTTACCGGACAGCCGCAAGCAATCAGCCCCAGCATTTT. Translated: CASIYRTAASNQPQHF.

This clone was detected a few times. The chain joins TRBV4-3 to TRBJ2-3; D may be TRBD1 (6 bases). The CDR3 loop spans 13 amino acids. The V gene lost 4 bases and the J gene lost 8 bases, with 13 bases spanning the gap. The germline gives CDR1 LGHNA, CDR2 YSLEER. CDR3 in amino acids: CASSPSRGSTQYF. The DNA of the CDR3 is TGCGCCAGCAGCCCCTCAAGGGGGAGTACGCAGTATTTT.

The gene calls are TRBV28 and TRBJ2-6; TRBD1 is a possible D gene (6 bases). The ends were cut back, 5 bases at V and 4 bases at J, with 12 bases in the middle. The CDR3 has 15 residues. Per the germline V gene, CDR1 is MDHEN and CDR2 is SYDVKM. In DNA, the CDR3 is TGTGCCAGCAGTCCCACAGGGTCCGGGGCCAACGTCCTGACTTTC. It specifies CASSPTGSGANVLTF.

This clone was detected only a few times. The CDR3 loop reads CASSPGQGSYEQYF. DNA for the CDR3: TGTGCCAGCAGCCCGGGACAGGGATCCTACGAGCAGTACTTC. The rearrangement joins TRBV4-2 to TRBJ2-7, with 9 bases identical to TRBD1. Trimming removed 4 bases from V and 1 base from J; junction bases left unmatched: 2. CDR3 length equals 14 residues. Germline CDR1 LGHNA, CDR2 YNFKEQ.

The genes are TRBV25-1 and TRBJ2-5, with a weak D call TRBD2 (5 bases). V was pared by 3 bases and J by 11 bases, with 19 bases between. Germline CDR1 reads MGHDK; CDR2 reads SYGVNS. CDR3 length: 14 amino acids. The CDR3: CASSEVGREREQYF. CDR3 nucleotide sequence: TGTGCCAGCAGTGAGGTCGGAAGGGAAAGGGAGCAGTACTTC.

This rearrangement joins TRBV4-1 to TRBJ2-1; D is undetermined. The V end was cut by 3 bases, the J end by 0 bases, with 6 bases between. This CDR3 has 14 amino acids. The germline V gene encodes CDR1 MGHRA and CDR2 YSYEKL. The CDR3 protein is CASSHPSSYNEQFF. The CDR3 bases are TGCGCCAGCAGCCACCCCAGCTCCTACAATGAGCAGTTCTTC.

The chain recombines TRBV28 with TRBJ1-1; no definite D call. Germline V gene data show CDR1 as MDHEN and CDR2 as SYDVKM. CDR3 length equals 13 residues. Between the trimmed V and J ends, which lost 3 bases and 3 bases, there was a span of 8 bases. DNA for the CDR3: TGTGCCAGCAGTTTGTGGTCTTACACTGAAGCTTTCTTT. Translating gives CASSLWSYTEAFF.

The J gene is TRBJ2-6, the V gene TRBV28, with D unclear. The CDR3 has 13 residues. Germline assignment: CDR1 MDHEN and CDR2 SYDVKM. The V and J ends lost 10 bases and 0 bases respectively, with 7 bases between them. The CDR3 reads CATTVSGANVLTF. The CDR3 DNA reads TGTGCCACTACAGTCTCTGGGGCCAACGTCCTGACTTTC.